Below, 30 T cell receptor beta chains from the same sample are listed, as sequenced in a study of cytomegalovirus exposure and HLA in healthy donors. The data were produced by immunoSEQ multiplex PCR, yet TCRdb's version contains in-frame clones alone and is incomplete. The sample consists of roughly 60,000 clones, 95% to 96% of them appearing once. Sequenced: PBMCs. The receptors come from a young man in good health and CMV-seronegative.

The chain is built from TRBV28 and TRBJ1-5, with D possibly matching TRBD1 (5 bases). Germline V CDR1 and CDR2: MDHEN, SYDVKM. The CDR3 covers 16 residues. Trimming stripped 5 bases from V and 6 bases from J, with 20 bases between. Here the CDR3 DNA reads TGTGCCAGCAGTCCTTGGACAATAAAAGTGGGTCAGCCCCAGCATTTT. It translates to CASSPWTIKVGQPQHF.

The chain employs TRBV25-1 and TRBJ2-3, with 7 positions matching TRBD2. The CDR3 sequence is 16 residues long. Germline V gene sequence: CDR1 MGHDK, CDR2 SYGVNS. V shed 6 bases, J shed 4 bases, and the junction held 13 bases outside the gene matches. This CDR3 reads CASRPMGLLDADTQYF. The CDR3 bases are TGTGCCAGCAGGCCTATGGGACTACTTGACGCAGATACGCAGTATTTT.

V usage is TRBV28 and J usage is TRBJ2-7, with 7 positions matching TRBD1. The CDR3 has 15 residues. Unmatched junction bases numbered 8, after V lost 4 bases and J lost 2 bases. Germline-derived CDR1 and CDR2 are MDHEN and SYDVKM. Here the CDR3 DNA reads TGTGCCAGCAGTTCCAGGACAGGAACTCCCTACGAGCAGTACTTC. It is translated as CASSSRTGTPYEQYF.

This clone came up a few times. The chain combines TRBV5-6 with TRBJ1-1; tentatively, D is TRBD1 (5 bases). Germline values: CDR1 SGHDT, CDR2 YYEEEE. The CDR3 runs to 12 residues. With 4 bases removed from V and 8 bases from J, the gap between germline ends came to 12 bases. The CDR3 here is CASSIQGREAFF. CDR3 nucleotides: TGTGCCAGCAGCATCCAGGGCCGGGAAGCTTTCTTT.

This chain joins TRBV7-2 and TRBJ1-3, with TRBD1 matching 7 bases. Germline V gives CDR1 SGHTA, CDR2 FQGNSA. The ends lost 5 bases at V and 6 bases at J; junction bases unmatched: 4. This CDR3 region has 13 residues. CDR3 amino acids: CASSPGQKNTIYF. DNA of the CDR3: TGTGCCAGCAGCCCGGGACAGAAAAACACCATATATTTT.

The chain employs TRBV28 and TRBJ2-7; TRBD1 is a possible D gene (5 bases). The V gene lost 5 bases and the J gene lost 4 bases, with 12 bases spanning the gap. The length of the CDR3 is 13 residues. Germline CDR1 MDHEN, CDR2 SYDVKM. The chain's CDR3 is CASSNLPGYEQYF. The CDR3 nucleotides read TGTGCCAGCAGTAACCTGCCAGGGTACGAGCAGTACTTC.

The chain employs TRBV30 and TRBJ2-1, with 7 bases matching TRBD1. The CDR3 is made up of 13 amino acids. The ends lost 3 bases at V and 3 bases at J; junction bases unmatched: 2. In germline, CDR1 is GTSNPN, CDR2 SVGIG (reference sequence). The CDR3 sequence: CAWRAGGYNEQFF. The CDR3 bases are TGTGCCTGGAGGGCAGGGGGCTACAATGAGCAGTTCTTC.

This chain links TRBV2 with TRBJ1-2, with a possible D match to TRBD1 (5 bases). The germline V and J ends were trimmed by 0 bases and 6 bases, with 11 bases remaining between them. The germline V gene encodes CDR1 SNHLY and CDR2 FYNNEI. This CDR3 has 14 residues. The DNA of the CDR3 is TGTGCCAGCAGTGAAGCGCTTGGCAGGGATGGCTACACCTTC. Amino acid sequence: CASSEALGRDGYTF.

V is TRBV5-1 and J is TRBJ2-1, with TRBD2 matching over 10 bases. Germline loops: CDR1 SGHRS, CDR2 YFSETQ. The CDR3 runs to 17 residues. V lost 2 bases to trimming and J lost 1 base; unmatched junction nucleotides: 6. Here the CDR3 reads CASSLPSGSVSYNEQFF. CDR3 bases: TGCGCCAGCAGCTTACCTAGCGGGAGTGTTTCCTACAATGAGCAGTTCTTC. The complete variable domain, with remaining parts taken from reference TRBV5-1 and TRBJ2-1, reads KAGVTQTPRYLIKTRGQQVTLSCSPISGHRSVSWYQQTPGQGLQFLFEYFSETQRNKGNFPGRFSGRQFSNSRSEMNVSTLELGDSALYLCASSLPSGSVSYNEQFFGPGTRLTVL.

This chain joins TRBV2 and TRBJ2-1; TRBD2 might be the D (6 bases). From germline, CDR1 is SNHLY and CDR2 FYNNEI. The CDR3 extends over 13 amino acids. The V end was cut by 10 bases, the J end by 1 base, with 11 bases between. The CDR3 DNA follows: TGTGCCACCCAACGGGGGTCCTACAATGAGCAGTTCTTC. Residues: CATQRGSYNEQFF.

This clone was detected a few times. The chain joins TRBV19 to TRBJ2-2, with D perhaps matching TRBD2 (5 bases). The V and J ends lost 0 bases and 7 bases respectively, with 6 bases between them. The V gene's germline CDR1 is LNHDA and CDR2 SQIVND (reference sequence). The CDR3 runs 13 residues. This CDR3 reads CASSIDRGGELFF. The CDR3, as DNA: TGTGCCAGTAGTATAGATCGGGGCGGGGAGCTGTTTTTT.

The chain has TRBV12-2 and TRBJ2-2; TRBD2, as called in the table, went unchecked against the DNA. TRBV12-2 is shown as a pseudogene. This CDR3 is 16 amino acids long. CDR3 in DNA: TGTGCAAGTCGCTTAGAAACTAGCGGGGGCGGCGGGGAGCTGTTTTTT. Its protein is CASRLETSGGGGELFF.

The chain carries TRBV18 and TRBJ2-7, with 10 positions matching TRBD1. J was trimmed by 0 bases and V by 3 bases; bases with no gene match: 8. From germline, CDR1 is KGHSH and CDR2 LQKENI. The CDR3 length is 17 residues. The DNA for the CDR3 is TGTGCCAGCTCACCCGACACTTGGACAGGGGGCTCCTACGAGCAGTACTTC. Protein: CASSPDTWTGGSYEQYF.

The chain links TRBV18 to TRBJ1-5; no firm D call. Between the trimmed V and J ends, which lost 3 bases and 1 base, there was a span of 4 bases. CDR1 KGHSH and CDR2 LQKENI come from the germline V gene. There are 13 residues in the CDR3. The CDR3: CASSPGSNQPQHF. The CDR3 region has the DNA TGTGCCAGCTCACCGGGCAGCAATCAGCCCCAGCATTTT.

The chain joins TRBV7-2 to TRBJ1-2; 9 positions agree with TRBD1. Germline V gives CDR1 SGHTA, CDR2 FQGNSA. Trimming cost V 5 bases and J 0 bases; bases outside gene matches: 10. This CDR3 has 17 amino acids. In DNA form, the CDR3 reads TGTGCCAGCAGCCCAAGGCGGACAGGGGAGCCTAACTATGGCTACACCTTC. Amino acids: CASSPRRTGEPNYGYTF.

The chain joins TRBV28 to TRBJ1-5; weak D call: TRBD1 (6 bases). From germline, CDR1 is MDHEN and CDR2 SYDVKM. V was trimmed by 3 bases and J by 6 bases, leaving 9 bases between them. The CDR3 extends over 13 amino acids. The CDR3 reads CASSFQGPQPQHF. CDR3 DNA: TGTGCCAGCAGTTTTCAGGGGCCTCAGCCCCAGCATTTT.

The J gene is TRBJ1-5, the V gene TRBV23-1; 8 bases fit TRBD1. TRBV23-1 is an open reading frame, and its role is uncertain. V was pared by 10 bases and J by 4 bases, with 6 bases of the junction left unmatched. The CDR3 contains 13 residues. The chain's CDR3 is CATSRQGNQPQHF. In nucleotides, the CDR3 is TGCGCCACCTCTAGACAGGGGAATCAGCCCCAGCATTTT.

This clone has more than one count but fewer than ten. The rearrangement uses TRBV9 and TRBJ2-7; a possible D gene is TRBD2 (6 bases). The CDR3 length is 14 residues. V lost 0 bases to trimming and J lost 2 bases, with 9 bases between them. Germline values: CDR1 SGDLS, CDR2 YYNGEE. CDR3 DNA sequence: TGTGCCAGCAGCGTAGAGGCGGGGACCTACGAGCAGTACTTC. Its protein is CASSVEAGTYEQYF.

V and J are TRBV28 and TRBJ1-1; no clear D. Trimming took 3 bases from V and 1 from J, leaving 12 bases between them. The CDR3 runs to 15 residues. The germline CDR1 and CDR2 sequences are MDHEN and SYDVKM. The chain's CDR3 is CASSFLQVPNTEAFF. CDR3 DNA: TGTGCCAGCAGTTTTTTGCAGGTCCCGAACACTGAAGCTTTCTTT.

The chain links TRBV7-9 to TRBJ2-3, with 8 bases lining up with TRBD2. The CDR3 totals 17 residues. Germline-derived CDR1 and CDR2 are SEHNR and FQNEAQ (reference sequence). The trim removed 6 bases at V and 2 bases at J, leaving 13 bases unmatched. The CDR3 here is CASSFSGNYPHTDTQYF. Here the CDR3 DNA reads TGTGCCAGCAGTTTTAGCGGGAATTACCCACACACAGATACGCAGTATTTT.

This chain links TRBV7-9 with TRBJ2-2; tentative D call: TRBD1 (5 bases). This CDR3 is 15 amino acids long. Germline assignment: CDR1 SEHNR and CDR2 FQNEAQ (reference sequence). V was clipped by 4 bases and J by 6 bases, with 15 bases between them. The CDR3 loop is CASSSYRAGPGELFF. The CDR3 DNA is TGTGCCAGCAGCTCATACCGAGCAGGGCCCGGGGAGCTGTTTTTT.

The chain has TRBV29-1 and TRBJ2-7; 10 bases map to TRBD1. Trimming cost V 3 bases and J 7 bases; bases outside gene matches: 9. The CDR3 has 14 amino acids. Germline V gives CDR1 SQVTM, CDR2 ANQGSEA. The CDR3 spells CSVERADRGGEQYF. CDR3 in DNA: TGCAGCGTTGAGCGCGCGGACAGGGGGGGGGAGCAGTACTTC.

The V gene is TRBV25-1, the J gene TRBJ2-2, with 7 bases aligning to TRBD1. Germline trimming cut 3 bases from V and 2 bases from J; bases unmatched to any gene: 3. The CDR3 totals 15 residues. Germline CDR1 and CDR2: MGHDK and SYGVNS. CDR3 region: CASSDRDRNTGELFF. In DNA, the CDR3 is TGTGCCAGCAGTGACCGGGACAGAAACACCGGGGAGCTGTTTTTT.

The J gene is TRBJ2-7, the V gene TRBV5-1; 8 bases are a match to TRBD2. J gave up 6 bases and V 1 base, and 6 bases lay outside the gene matches. Germline V gene data show CDR1 as SGHRS and CDR2 as YFSETQ. The CDR3 extends over 14 amino acids. The CDR3 spells CASSLRREGLEQYF. CDR3 coding DNA: TGCGCCAGCAGCTTGCGCCGGGAGGGCCTCGAGCAGTACTTC.

This chain links TRBV14 with TRBJ2-2, with 12 bases fitting TRBD2. V lost 4 bases, J lost 3 bases, and 6 bases stayed unmatched. Germline values: CDR1 SGHDN, CDR2 FVKESK. The CDR3 spans 17 residues. CDR3 region: CASSRRLAGVYTGELFF. CDR3 sequence (DNA): TGTGCCAGCAGCCGGCGACTAGCGGGAGTCTACACCGGGGAGCTGTTTTTT. Filled out from reference TRBV14 and TRBJ2-2, the complete variable domain reads EAGVTQFPSHSVIEKGQTVTLRCDPISGHDNLYWYRRVMGKEIKFLLHFVKESKQDESGMPNNRFLAERTGGTYSTLKVQPAELEDSGVYFCASSRRLAGVYTGELFFGEGSRLTVL.

This rearrangement joins TRBV7-9 to TRBJ2-1; D is unresolved. Trimming cost V 2 bases and J 6 bases, with 11 bases left between them. CDR3 length: 14 residues. CDR1 SEHNR and CDR2 FQNEAQ come from the germline V gene (reference sequence). CDR3 bases: TGTGCCAGCAGCTTAACTGTCCCTCGCAATGAGCAGTTCTTC. Its translation is CASSLTVPRNEQFF.

The chain joins TRBV30 to TRBJ1-1, with 8 bases lining up with TRBD1. Trimming cost V 6 bases and J 2 bases; bases outside gene matches: 2. CDR3 length: 12 amino acids. Germline lookup yields CDR1 GTSNPN and CDR2 SVGIG (reference sequence). CDR3 nucleotides: TGTGCCTGCGACAGGGGAAACACTGAAGCTTTCTTT. It specifies CACDRGNTEAFF.

J is TRBJ2-3 and V is TRBV4-1; 10 nucleotides agree with TRBD2. This CDR3 contains 19 residues. Looked up from germline, CDR1 is MGHRA and CDR2 is YSYEKL. The V segment lost 2 bases and the J segment 5 bases; nucleotides outside the gene matches: 16. The CDR3 coding sequence is TGCGCCAGCAGCCAACCTCCACTACGGCTAGCGGGAGCTGTAGATACGCAGTATTTT. Translation gives CASSQPPLRLAGAVDTQYF.

This rearrangement joins TRBV7-9 to TRBJ2-2; D remains ambiguous. CDR1 is SEHNR and CDR2 is FQNEAQ in the germline V gene (reference sequence). The V end was cut by 5 bases, the J end by 6 bases, with 13 bases between. This CDR3 is 14 amino acids long. In nucleotides, the CDR3 is TGTGCCAGCAGCATCGACCTACAGTCCGGGGAGCTGTTTTTT. Protein: CASSIDLQSGELFF.

V and J are TRBV28 and TRBJ2-3; 13 nucleotides align to TRBD2. This CDR3 spans 14 amino acids. Germline CDR1 MDHEN, CDR2 SYDVKM. V dropped 6 bases and J dropped 14; count of bases not matched to a gene: 11. The CDR3 region has the DNA TGTGCCAGCAGACCCCGACTAGCGGGAGGCCCGCCGTATTTT. Amino acid sequence: CASRPRLAGGPPYF. Full variable domain (missing parts from reference TRBV28 and TRBJ2-3): DVKVTQSSRYLVKRTGEKVFLECVQDMDHENMFWYRQDPGLGLRLIYFSYDVKMKEKGDIPEGYSVSREKKERFSLILESASTNQTSMYLCASRPRLAGGPPYFGPGTRLTVL.